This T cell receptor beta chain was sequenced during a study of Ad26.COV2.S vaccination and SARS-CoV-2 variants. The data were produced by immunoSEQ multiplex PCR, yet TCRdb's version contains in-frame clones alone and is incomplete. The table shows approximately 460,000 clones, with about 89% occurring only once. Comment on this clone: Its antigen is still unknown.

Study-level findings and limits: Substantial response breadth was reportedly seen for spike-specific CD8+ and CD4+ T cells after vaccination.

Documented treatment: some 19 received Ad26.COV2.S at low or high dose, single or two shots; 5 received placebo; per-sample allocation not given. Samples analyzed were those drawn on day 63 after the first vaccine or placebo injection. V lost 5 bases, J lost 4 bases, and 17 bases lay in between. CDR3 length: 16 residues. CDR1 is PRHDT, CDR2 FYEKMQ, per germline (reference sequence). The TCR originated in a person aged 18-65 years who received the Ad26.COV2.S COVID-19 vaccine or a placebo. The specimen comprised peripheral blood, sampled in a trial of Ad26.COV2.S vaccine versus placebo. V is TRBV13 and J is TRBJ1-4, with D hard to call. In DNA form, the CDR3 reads TGTGCCAGCAGCGCCACCCCGACGGAGCATAATGAAAAACTGTTTTTT. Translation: CASSATPTEHNEKLFF.